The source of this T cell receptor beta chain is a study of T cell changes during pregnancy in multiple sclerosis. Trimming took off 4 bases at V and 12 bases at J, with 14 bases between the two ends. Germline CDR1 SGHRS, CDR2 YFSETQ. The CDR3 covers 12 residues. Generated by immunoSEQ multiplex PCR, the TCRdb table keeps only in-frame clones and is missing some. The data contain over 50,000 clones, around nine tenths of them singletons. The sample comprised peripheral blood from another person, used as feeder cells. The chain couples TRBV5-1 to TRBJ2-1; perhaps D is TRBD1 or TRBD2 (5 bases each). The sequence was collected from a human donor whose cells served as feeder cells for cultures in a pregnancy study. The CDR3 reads CASSHEGRGQFF. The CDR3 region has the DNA TGCGCCAGCAGCCATGAGGGGAGAGGGCAGTTCTTC.